Below are 16 T cell receptor beta chains sequenced from a single sample in a study of OX40 agonist ivuxolimab in advanced cancers. Profiled with immunoSEQ multiplex PCR; TCRdb holds only in-frame clones, not every one. Altogether about 38,000 clones are present, over 80% being singletons, with the ten largest covering 21%. Material: CD4+ or CD8+ T cells sorted from blood, obtained in a trial of the OX40 agonist ivuxolimab. The receptors come from an adult with an advanced solid tumor such as melanoma, head and neck, liver or kidney cancer.

The J gene is TRBJ1-2, the V gene TRBV19; the match to TRBD1 covers 8 bases. The CDR3 has 16 amino acids. The junction had 18 bases not matched to a gene; V was cut back by 7 bases and J by 8 bases. Germline CDR1 LNHDA, CDR2 SQIVND (reference sequence). The CDR3 here is CASNAGTGFTQGGYTF. CDR3 coding DNA: TGTGCCAGTAATGCCGGGACAGGATTCACCCAGGGCGGCTACACCTTC.

This clone was detected only once. V is TRBV28 and J is TRBJ2-7; D ambiguous. The V end lost 5 bases, the J end lost 1 base, and 9 bases lay between the germline ends. Germline V CDR1 and CDR2: MDHEN, SYDVKM. The CDR3 contains 13 residues. The CDR3 coding sequence is TGTGCCAGCAGTCTTGGTATGTCCTACGAGCAGTACTTC. Translated, it gives CASSLGMSYEQYF.

V and J are TRBV11-2 and TRBJ2-4; D is unclear. Germline V gene data show CDR1 as SGHAT and CDR2 as FQNNGV. The CDR3 runs 12 residues. V was cut by 5 bases and J by 5 bases, with 7 bases left in between. CDR3 region: CASSAAQNIQYF. The CDR3 nucleotides are TGTGCCAGCAGCGCGGCCCAAAACATTCAGTACTTC.

In nucleotides, the CDR3 is TGTGCCAGCAGCTTAGACGGGGGGTATGCTAATGAAAAACTGTTTTTT. Translating gives CASSLDGGYANEKLFF. The chain joins TRBV7-9 to TRBJ1-4; D is perhaps TRBD1 (5 bases). Germline V lookup: CDR1 SEHNR, CDR2 FQNEAQ (reference sequence). V was pared by 1 base and J by 3 bases, with 12 bases between. This CDR3 has 16 residues.

This chain links TRBV7-2 with TRBJ1-1, with 9 bases fitting TRBD1. V lost 5 bases and J lost 6; bases outside the gene matches: 7. CDR1 SGHTA and CDR2 FQGNSA come from the germline V gene. The CDR3 length is 14 residues. CDR3 in amino acids: CASSVDRGVAEAFF. CDR3 in DNA: TGTGCCAGCAGCGTAGACAGGGGGGTAGCTGAAGCTTTCTTT.

This chain links TRBV7-8 with TRBJ2-5; TRBD2 might be the D (5 bases). In germline, CDR1 is SGHVS, CDR2 FQNEAQ. This CDR3 is 15 amino acids long. V was trimmed by 3 bases and J by 5 bases, leaving 16 bases between them. The CDR3 region has the DNA TGTGCCAGCAGCTTTCTCCGAGCGTCGGGGGAGACCCAGTACTTC. Protein product: CASSFLRASGETQYF. Supplemented by reference TRBV7-8 and TRBJ2-5, the full variable domain reads GAGVSQSPRYKVAKRGQDVALRCDPISGHVSLFWYQQALGQGPEFLTYFQNEAQLDKSGLPSDRFFAERPEGSVSTLKIQRTQQEDSAVYLCASSFLRASGETQYFGPGTRLLVL.

This clone was counted a few times. The chain combines TRBV28 with TRBJ1-3; 7 nucleotides line up with TRBD1. CDR1 is MDHEN, CDR2 SYDVKM, per germline. The V gene end was trimmed by 4 bases and the J gene end by 8 bases; junction bases not matched to a gene: 23. The CDR3 contains 19 residues. The CDR3 loop reads CASSYLTLQKTGRRYTIYF. The CDR3 DNA reads TGTGCCAGCAGTTACCTCACTCTTCAAAAGACAGGGAGGCGGTACACCATATATTTT.

This clone was seen only once. The chain is built from TRBV15 and TRBJ1-4; D is possibly TRBD1 (6 bases). Germline values: CDR1 LNHNV, CDR2 YYDKDF (reference sequence). This CDR3 is built from 14 residues. V was clipped by 4 bases and J by 8 bases, with 14 bases between them. The CDR3, as DNA: TGTGCCACCAGCAATGACAGGCACAGGGAAAAACTGTTTTTT. This gives the protein CATSNDRHREKLFF. Full variable domain (rest looked up from reference TRBV15 and TRBJ1-4): DAMVIQNPRYQVTQFGKPVTLSCSQTLNHNVMYWYQQKSSQAPKLLFHYYDKDFNNEADTPDNFQSRRPNTSFCFLDIRSPGLGDTAMYLCATSNDRHREKLFFGSGTQLSVL.

The chain is built from TRBV10-1 and TRBJ2-7; 9 nucleotides match TRBD2. The CDR3 is 14 amino acids. The V segment lost 8 bases and the J segment 3 bases; nucleotides outside the gene matches: 8. The V gene's germline CDR1 is WNHNN and CDR2 SYGVQD (reference sequence). The CDR3 sequence: CASGDGTSRYEQYF. For the CDR3, the DNA is TGCGCCAGCGGAGACGGGACTAGCCGCTACGAGCAGTACTTC.

The chain carries TRBV7-2 and TRBJ2-2, with TRBD2 identical over 8 bases. The V gene end was trimmed by 0 bases and the J gene end by 5 bases; junction bases not matched to a gene: 5. Germline V lookup: CDR1 SGHTA, CDR2 FQGNSA. There are 16 residues in the CDR3. The CDR3: CASSLADGRATGELFF. Written as DNA, the CDR3 is TGTGCCAGCAGCTTAGCGGACGGGAGGGCAACCGGGGAGCTGTTTTTT.

This chain uses TRBV7-2 with TRBJ2-7; tentatively, D is TRBD2 (5 bases). V was pared by 6 bases and J by 2 bases, with 14 bases between. CDR1 and CDR2 (germline): SGHTA, FQGNSA. This CDR3 is 14 amino acids long. The CDR3 loop is CASREGIGAYEQYF. CDR3 in DNA: TGTGCCAGCAGGGAAGGGATCGGGGCCTACGAGCAGTACTTC. The full variable domain, with the rest looked up from reference TRBV7-2 and TRBJ2-7, is GAGVSQSPSNKVTEKGKDVELRCDPISGHTALYWYRQSLGQGLEFLIYFQGNSAPDKSGLPSDRFSAERTGGSVSTLTIQRTQQEDSAVYLCASREGIGAYEQYFGPGTRLTVT.

V gene TRBV10-2 combines with J gene TRBJ1-5; TRBD1 matches 8 bases. The CDR3 runs 15 residues. The trim removed 3 bases at V and 7 bases at J, leaving 8 bases unmatched. The germline gives CDR1 WSHSY, CDR2 SAAADI. The CDR3 coding sequence is TGCGCCAGCAGTGACGGACAGGGCCGTAGGCAGCCCCAGCATTTT. This sequence encodes CASSDGQGRRQPQHF.

The chain combines TRBV2 with TRBJ2-5; 7 nucleotides match TRBD2. The germline CDR1 and CDR2 sequences are SNHLY and FYNNEI. With 3 bases clipped from V and 7 bases from J, the junction kept 14 bases outside the gene matches. The CDR3 spans 16 residues. CDR3 region: CASSDGASGLRGTQYF. The CDR3 DNA reads as TGTGCCAGCAGTGATGGGGCTAGCGGCCTCCGGGGGACCCAGTACTTC.

Only one count was recorded for this clone. The chain links TRBV13 to TRBJ1-1, with D unresolved. Germline V gives CDR1 PRHDT, CDR2 FYEKMQ (reference sequence). Trimming stripped 4 bases from V and 5 bases from J, with 14 bases between. The CDR3 runs to 14 residues. CDR3 sequence: CASSSTVRRTEAFF. For the CDR3, the DNA is TGTGCCAGCAGCTCTACAGTGAGGAGGACTGAAGCTTTCTTT.

This clone was seen only once. This chain joins TRBV5-4 and TRBJ2-1; D uncertain. Trimming took off 7 bases at V and 0 bases at J, with 14 bases between the two ends. Per the germline V gene, CDR1 is SGHNT and CDR2 is YYREEE (reference sequence). The CDR3 contains 15 residues. The CDR3 DNA reads as TGTGCCAGCTCTAACCCCGGTGCCTCCTACAATGAGCAGTTCTTC. This gives the protein CASSNPGASYNEQFF. The complete variable domain, with remaining parts taken from reference TRBV5-4 and TRBJ2-1, reads ETGVTQSPTHLIKTRGQQVTLRCSSQSGHNTVSWYQQALGQGPQFIFQYYREEENGRGNFPPRFSGLQFPNYSSELNVNALELDDSALYLCASSNPGASYNEQFFGPGTRLTVL.

This chain connects TRBV15 to TRBJ2-1; no definite D call. Germline CDR1 and CDR2: LNHNV and YYDKDF (reference sequence). Trimming pared 4 bases from V and 4 bases from J, leaving 11 bases between. The CDR3 has 14 residues. In nucleotides, the CDR3 is TGTGCCACCAGCACCCAGTCGAGTTACAATGAGCAGTTCTTC. Its protein product is CATSTQSSYNEQFF.